A selection of T cell receptor beta chains follows, all from one sample in a study of shared clonotypes between healthy human individuals. The assay was immunoSEQ multiplex PCR, and TCRdb's table has in-frame clones only and misses some. The profile covers some 2.3 million clones, with over 85% appearing a single time and under 0.45% taken by the ten largest. Source material: naive CD4+ T cells from PBMCs. These receptors came from a man younger than 35 in good health. Some clones in this sample may be carry-over from other donors' samples. Both conserved end residues are part of each CDR3. D genes are given only for firm matches. Expanded clones get a size class; other rows say once, few or many, or leave the size out.

TRBV5-1	.	.	TRBJ2-5	CASRQGPQETQYF	TGCGCCAGCAGGCAGGGTCCCCAAGAGACCCAGTACTTC
TRBV7-6	.	.	TRBJ1-2	CASSLALTLGYTF	TGTGCCAGCAGCTTAGCGTTAACCCTGGGGTACACCTTC
TRBV2	TRBD1	.	TRBJ2-7	CASTGQGDSYEQYF	TGTGCCAGCACCGGACAGGGGGACTCCTACGAGCAGTACTTC
TRBV19	.	.	TRBJ2-7	CASSIGQSYEQYF	TGTGCCAGTAGTATCGGGCAGTCCTACGAGCAGTACTTC
TRBV19	TRBD1	.	TRBJ1-5	CASSRDRVGQPQHF	TGTGCCAGTAGTAGAGACAGGGTCGGTCAGCCCCAGCATTTT
TRBV5-1	.	.	TRBJ2-5	CASSSTTLGLQETQYF	TGCGCCAGCAGCTCGACTACGCTAGGCCTCCAAGAGACCCAGTACTTC
TRBV19	TRBD2	.	TRBJ2-2	CASSIRGGFTGELFF	TGTGCCAGTAGTATCCGGGGGGGTTTCACCGGGGAGCTGTTTTTT
TRBV11-3	.	.	TRBJ2-3	CASSFVRTDTQYF	TGTGCCAGCAGCTTCGTGCGAACAGATACGCAGTATTTT
TRBV7-2	.	.	TRBJ1-4	CASRVLSGKLFF	TGTGCCAGCAGGGTGTTATCAGGAAAACTGTTTTTT
TRBV15	TRBD2	.	TRBJ2-1	CATSRDPSSGSYNEQFF	TGTGCCACCAGCAGAGATCCGTCTAGCGGTTCCTACAATGAGCAGTTCTTC
TRBV10-3	.	.	TRBJ2-2	CAIKEGRDGGELFF	TGTGCCATCAAGGAGGGCCGAGATGGCGGGGAGCTGTTTTTT
TRBV15	.	.	TRBJ2-5	CATSRSGGQETQYF	TGTGCCACCAGCAGAAGCGGCGGGCAAGAGACCCAGTACTTC
TRBV7-8	.	.	TRBJ1-3	CASSPRGGTGNTIYF	TGTGCCAGCAGCCCTAGGGGAGGCACTGGAAACACCATATATTTT
TRBV7-2	.	.	TRBJ2-7	CASSFLGSNYEQYF	TGTGCCAGCAGCTTTTTAGGATCAAACTACGAGCAGTACTTC
TRBV30	TRBD1	few	TRBJ1-1	CAWSYRGTEAFF	TGTGCCTGGAGCTACAGGGGAACTGAAGCTTTCTTT
TRBV7-6	.	.	TRBJ2-7	CASSLGSGTNYEQYF	TGTGCCAGCAGCTTAGGGTCCGGGACCAACTACGAGCAGTACTTC
TRBV28	.	.	TRBJ2-5	CASIGGGLRQETQYF	TGTGCCAGCATTGGAGGGGGTCTTCGCCAAGAGACCCAGTACTTC
TRBV11-2	TRBD1	.	TRBJ2-7	CASSLPFLGGPYEQYF	TGTGCCAGCAGCTTACCGTTTTTAGGGGGCCCCTACGAGCAGTACTTC
TRBV7-2	.	.	TRBJ2-5	CASIATYQETQYF	TGTGCCAGCATAGCTACGTACCAAGAGACCCAGTACTTC
TRBV7-9	.	once	TRBJ1-4	CASSLDSEGVNEKLFF	TGTGCCAGCAGCCTCGATTCGGAGGGGGTTAATGAAAAACTGTTTTTT
TRBV4-1	TRBD2	.	TRBJ2-1	CASSQDAVRPSGRYNEQFF	TGCGCCAGCAGCCAAGATGCGGTAAGGCCTAGCGGACGTTACAATGAGCAGTTCTTC
TRBV4-2	.	.	TRBJ1-5	CASSQEAGGHQPQHF	TGTGCCAGCAGCCAAGAAGCGGGGGGGCATCAGCCCCAGCATTTT
TRBV19	.	.	TRBJ1-4	CASSIFHSLNEKLFF	TGTGCCAGTAGTATTTTCCACAGCCTTAATGAAAAACTGTTTTTT
TRBV7-2	.	once	TRBJ1-5	CASSLSTGYNQPQHF	TGTGCCAGCAGCTTATCTACAGGTTACAATCAGCCCCAGCATTTT
TRBV28	.	.	TRBJ1-4	CASSFNGNEKLFF	TGTGCCAGCAGTTTTAACGGGAATGAAAAACTGTTTTTT
TRBV27	TRBD2	.	TRBJ2-1	CASSDVGLAGYNEQFF	TGTGCCAGCAGTGACGTAGGGCTAGCGGGTTACAATGAGCAGTTCTTC
TRBV28	TRBD1	.	TRBJ1-5	CASIFRQGLGNQPQHF	TGTGCCAGCATATTTCGACAGGGGTTAGGCAATCAGCCCCAGCATTTT
TRBV30	TRBD1	.	TRBJ2-7	CAWRVTGLGEQYF	TGTGCCTGGAGGGTGACAGGGTTGGGCGAGCAGTACTTC
TRBV18	.	.	TRBJ1-3	CASSPSESFGNTIYF	TGTGCCAGCTCACCGTCGGAGAGCTTCGGAAACACCATATATTTT
TRBV9	.	.	TRBJ1-4	CASSPGEYEKLFF	TGTGCCAGCAGCCCTGGGGAATACGAAAAACTGTTTTTT
TRBV19	.	few	TRBJ1-4	CASRREKLFF	TGTGCCAGTAGGCGTGAAAAACTGTTTTTT
TRBV6-6	.	.	TRBJ1-2	CASSYSMIANYGYTF	TGTGCCAGCAGTTACTCGATGATAGCTAACTATGGCTACACCTTC
TRBV7-9	.	once	TRBJ1-1	CASSPRPEAEAFF	TGTGCCAGCAGCCCCCGACCGGAAGCTGAAGCTTTCTTT
TRBV27	TRBD1	.	TRBJ2-7	CASPGQGAYEQYF	TGTGCCAGCCCCGGACAGGGGGCCTACGAGCAGTACTTC
TRBV4-3	.	.	TRBJ1-4	CASSQDLGISNEKLFF	TGCGCCAGCAGCCAAGATTTAGGGATTTCTAATGAAAAACTGTTTTTT
TRBV5-4	TRBD1	.	TRBJ2-7	CASSLDRGARINYEQYF	TGTGCCAGCAGCTTGGACAGGGGGGCAAGAATAAACTACGAGCAGTACTTC
TRBV7-9	TRBD1	once	TRBJ2-7	CASSRTGVFEQYF	TGTGCCAGCAGCCGGACAGGGGTATTCGAGCAGTACTTC
TRBV12-5	TRBD2	.	TRBJ2-3	CASGPPGGTSGRATDTQYF	TGTGCTAGTGGTCCCCCAGGCGGGACTAGCGGGAGGGCCACAGATACGCAGTATTTT
TRBV5-1	.	once	TRBJ2-2	CASSYGTDYTGELFF	TGCGCCAGCAGCTATGGGACCGATTACACCGGGGAGCTGTTTTTT
TRBV18	.	.	TRBJ2-6	CASSSRVTSSGANVLTF	TGTGCCAGCTCATCCAGGGTTACGAGCTCTGGGGCCAACGTCCTGACTTTC
TRBV5-4	.	.	TRBJ2-7	CASSPWGYEQYF	TGTGCCAGCAGCCCATGGGGGTACGAGCAGTACTTC
TRBV9	TRBD2	.	TRBJ2-1	CASSPRGLAEYNEQFF	TGTGCCAGCAGCCCGCGGGGACTAGCGGAATACAATGAGCAGTTCTTC
TRBV6-6	.	.	TRBJ2-3	CASKGDTQYF	TGTGCCAGCAAGGGGGATACGCAGTATTTT
TRBV28	.	.	TRBJ1-2	CASRDLPALNYGYTF	TGTGCCAGCAGAGACCTACCCGCCCTAAACTATGGCTACACCTTC
TRBV7-2	.	.	TRBJ2-7	CASSIPSGAHEQYF	TGTGCCAGCAGCATACCCTCTGGGGCCCACGAGCAGTACTTC
TRBV6-1	.	.	TRBJ1-5	CASSEGGQSRQPQHF	TGTGCCAGCAGTGAGGGAGGGCAGTCGAGGCAGCCCCAGCATTTT
TRBV5-1	TRBD1	.	TRBJ1-2	CASSRGTEDGYGYTF	TGCGCCAGCAGCCGAGGGACAGAGGACGGTTATGGCTACACCTTC
TRBV5-1	TRBD2	.	TRBJ2-5	CASSSQLARETQYF	TGCGCCAGCAGCTCCCAACTAGCGAGGGAGACCCAGTACTTC
TRBV15	.	.	TRBJ2-7	CATSRDLARSGYEQYF	TGTGCCACCAGCAGAGACCTAGCGCGATCGGGGTACGAGCAGTACTTC
TRBV2	.	.	TRBJ2-6	CASSGSGANVLTF	TGTGCCAGCAGTGGCTCTGGGGCCAACGTCCTGACTTTC
TRBV7-6	.	.	TRBJ2-7	CASSRGGQGREQYF	TGTGCCAGCAGCCGGGGTGGGCAGGGGCGCGAGCAGTACTTC